This TCR beta chain was profiled in a study of graft-versus-host responses after intestinal transplantation. Overall study: Each recipient received a multivisceral, liver-intestinal, or isolated intestinal graft.

Study-level findings and limits: The study associated peak circulating GvH clone levels with early post-transplant HvG declines. Investigators detected GvH clones in recipient marrow, with some emerging earlier in ileum or blood. In patients with graft-donor T cell macrochimerism, allograft graft-versus-host to host-versus-graft clonal ratios were high.

The CDR3 sequence is 15 residues long. The J segment lost 4 bases and the V segment lost 2 bases, leaving 3 bases of the junction unmatched. The germline V gene encodes CDR1 KGHSH and CDR2 LQKENI. For this clone: The antigen is not known.

TCRdb keeps only in-frame clones here, not all; method: immunoSEQ multiplex PCR. The sample lists 35,000 to 45,000 clones, more than 90% occurring once. V is TRBV18 and J is TRBJ2-7, with TRBD2 matching over 12 bases. The source was unstimulated CD8+ T cells sorted from spleen or lymph node cells, collected before transplant. The sequence came from a human donor who was the organ donor for an intestinal transplant. CDR3 bases: TGTGCCAGCTCACCATCCGGGACTAGCGGGTACGAGCAGTACTTC. Its protein product is CASSPSGTSGYEQYF. Complete variable domain (other parts from reference TRBV18 and TRBJ2-7): NAGVMQNPRHLVRRRGQEARLRCSPMKGHSHVYWYRQLPEEGLKFMVYLQKENIIDESGMPKERFSAEFPKEGPSILRIQQVVRGDSAAYFCASSPSGTSGYEQYFGPGTRLTVT.